Each of the 25 T cell receptor beta chains below was sequenced from the same sample in a study of technical replicates of blood from a few donors. Assay used: immunoSEQ multiplex PCR; TCRdb lists only in-frame clones, some missing. Among approximately 100,000 clones listed, 90% to 97% were seen once. What was sequenced was T cells isolated from PBMCs. The receptor source for this set is a human donor in good health.

This CDR3 is CASSPNGEKLFF. The CDR3 region has the DNA TGTGCCAGCAGCCCGAATGGCGAAAAACTGTTTTTT. The chain links TRBV2 to TRBJ1-4; D is uncertain. V lost 6 bases to trimming and J lost 8 bases, with 10 bases between them. Germline values: CDR1 SNHLY, CDR2 FYNNEI. CDR3 length equals 12 residues.

The chain combines TRBV18 with TRBJ2-2, with 8 bases lining up with TRBD2. V gave up 4 bases and J gave up 3 bases; unmatched junction bases: 7. This CDR3 has 16 amino acids. CDR1 and CDR2 (germline): KGHSH, LQKENI. Here the CDR3 reads CASSLGRGLDTGELFF. CDR3 DNA: TGTGCCAGCTCACTTGGCCGGGGACTAGACACCGGGGAGCTGTTTTTT.

The chain combines TRBV9 with TRBJ1-1; D perhaps matches TRBD1 (6 bases). The germline V and J ends were trimmed by 3 bases and 0 bases, with 12 bases remaining between them. Germline CDR1 is SGDLS and CDR2 is YYNGEE. This CDR3 spans 15 amino acids. CDR3 loop: CASSGHGQLNTEAFF. As DNA, the CDR3 is TGTGCCAGCAGCGGACACGGACAGTTGAACACTGAAGCTTTCTTT. Complete variable domain (other parts from reference TRBV9 and TRBJ1-1): DSGVTQTPKHLITATGQRVTLRCSPRSGDLSVYWYQQSLDQGLQFLIQYYNGEERAKGNILERFSAQQFPDLHSELNLSSLELGDSALYFCASSGHGQLNTEAFFGQGTRLTVV.

This rearrangement joins TRBV30 to TRBJ1-2; unclear D gene. V lost 4 bases and J lost 10, with 16 bases in between. The CDR3 spans 12 residues. Germline V gene sequence: CDR1 GTSNPN, CDR2 SVGIG (reference sequence). The CDR3 sequence is CAWTYGGGAYTF. Written as DNA, the CDR3 is TGTGCCTGGACCTACGGAGGCGGTGCCTACACCTTC.

V is TRBV7-2 and J is TRBJ2-1; D might be TRBD1 (5 bases). Germline assignment: CDR1 SGHTA and CDR2 FQGNSA. CDR3 length: 14 residues. V was clipped by 3 bases and J by 6 bases, with 12 bases between them. The CDR3 sequence is CASSLDLTANEQFF. DNA of the CDR3: TGTGCCAGCAGCTTGGATCTGACAGCCAATGAGCAGTTCTTC.

The chain is built from TRBV30 and TRBJ2-3; maybe TRBD1 (5 bases). The CDR3 totals 12 residues. V was clipped by 4 bases and J by 4 bases, with 9 bases between them. Germline V gives CDR1 GTSNPN, CDR2 SVGIG (reference sequence). DNA of the CDR3: TGTGCCTGGAAGGGGTTAGCAGATACGCAGTATTTT. Its translation: CAWKGLADTQYF.

The rearrangement links TRBV19 to TRBJ1-4, with TRBD1 matching 7 bases. Trimming took 3 bases from V and 6 from J; bases not matched to a gene: 7. The CDR3 runs 15 residues. Germline CDR1 is LNHDA and CDR2 is SQIVND (reference sequence). The CDR3 sequence is CASSMRRGRDEKLFF. CDR3 nucleotides: TGTGCCAGTAGTATGAGGAGGGGGCGCGATGAAAAACTGTTTTTT.

Here the CDR3 DNA reads TGTGCCAGCATGGGCGGGAGGGTCGCAGGGGGCGAGCAGTACTTC. This codes for CASMGGRVAGGEQYF. The V call is TRBV28, the J call TRBJ2-7, with TRBD2 matching 9 bases. The V gene's germline CDR1 is MDHEN and CDR2 SYDVKM. Trimming took 7 bases from V and 6 from J; bases not matched to a gene: 13. The CDR3 is 15 residues long.

This chain joins TRBV5-1 and TRBJ2-1; 11 nucleotides line up with TRBD2. The CDR3 length is 17 residues. V gave up 3 bases and J gave up 5 bases; unmatched junction bases: 10. Germline assignment: CDR1 SGHRS and CDR2 YFSETQ. CDR3 nucleotides: TGCGCCAGCAGCTCCGGCTCACTAGCGGGAGCGGACAATGAGCAGTTCTTC. Protein product: CASSSGSLAGADNEQFF.

The gene calls are TRBV10-1 and TRBJ1-1; D possibly corresponds to TRBD1 (6 bases). CDR1 is WNHNN, CDR2 SYGVQD, per germline (reference sequence). There are 13 residues in the CDR3. V lost 4 bases and J 4 bases, leaving 10 bases between the germline ends. The chain's CDR3 is CASSVGRGTEAFF. The CDR3 DNA follows: TGCGCCAGCAGTGTGGGCAGGGGCACTGAAGCTTTCTTT.

The chain recombines TRBV27 with TRBJ2-7, with 11 bases identical to TRBD1. Germline V gives CDR1 MNHEY, CDR2 SMNVEV (reference sequence). The J segment lost 7 bases and the V segment lost 6 bases, leaving 11 bases of the junction unmatched. This CDR3 comprises 15 residues. The CDR3 region has the DNA TGTGCCAGCAGCGGGATAGGGACAGGGGGTAGGGAGCAGTACTTC. Amino acid sequence: CASSGIGTGGREQYF.

The genes are TRBV7-8 and TRBJ2-7, with 11 nucleotides matching TRBD2. Germline CDR1 reads SGHVS; CDR2 reads FQNEAQ. This CDR3 is built from 16 residues. V was pared by 2 bases and J by 0 bases, with 3 bases of the junction left unmatched. The CDR3: CASSLTGTSGSYEQYF. The CDR3 region has the DNA TGTGCCAGCAGCTTAACCGGGACTAGCGGCTCCTACGAGCAGTACTTC.

The chain carries TRBV5-4 and TRBJ2-3; TRBD1 might be the D (6 bases). The CDR3 covers 16 residues. Germline loops: CDR1 SGHNT, CDR2 YYREEE (reference sequence). V lost 0 bases, J lost 2 bases, and 13 bases lay in between. The CDR3 here is CASSLGQARHTDTQYF. The CDR3 DNA reads as TGTGCCAGCAGCTTGGGACAGGCACGACACACAGATACGCAGTATTTT.

V is TRBV19 and J is TRBJ2-4, with TRBD2 identical over 13 bases. Germline lookup yields CDR1 LNHDA and CDR2 SQIVND (reference sequence). The CDR3 has 17 residues. V dropped 1 base and J dropped 9; count of bases not matched to a gene: 9. CDR3 in amino acids: CASSIARTSGREGIQYF. CDR3 nucleotides: TGTGCCAGTAGTATAGCTCGGACTAGCGGGAGAGAGGGCATTCAGTACTTC.

The chain recombines TRBV4-2 with TRBJ1-5; the D is unclear. Germline lookup yields CDR1 LGHNA and CDR2 YNFKEQ. The CDR3 has 13 residues. Trimming cost V 6 bases and J 0 bases, with 6 bases left between them. CDR3 in DNA: TGTGCCAGCAGACAGTCTAGCAATCAGCCCCAGCATTTT. Protein: CASRQSSNQPQHF.

The chain employs TRBV6-5 and TRBJ1-1, with D possibly TRBD1 on 6 matching bases. The CDR3 runs to 15 residues. V was shortened by 2 bases and J by 3 bases, with 13 bases between the two germline ends. Germline V gene data show CDR1 as MNHEY and CDR2 as SVGAGI. CDR3 amino acids: CASSYAETGDTEAFF. For the CDR3, the DNA is TGTGCCAGCAGTTACGCAGAGACAGGAGACACTGAAGCTTTCTTT.

The gene calls are TRBV2 and TRBJ2-3, with 14 bases matching TRBD2. Germline V CDR1 and CDR2: SNHLY, FYNNEI. The junction had 13 bases not matched to a gene; V was cut back by 8 bases and J by 6 bases. This CDR3 is 17 amino acids long. CDR3 amino acids: CASSPVGLAGGRDTQYF. The CDR3 DNA is TGTGCCAGCTCCCCGGTAGGACTAGCGGGAGGTAGGGATACGCAGTATTTT. The full variable domain, its missing parts supplied by reference TRBV2 and TRBJ2-3, is EPEVTQTPSHQVTQMGQEVILRCVPISNHLYFYWYRQILGQKVEFLVSFYNNEISEKSEIFDDQFSVERPDGSNFTLKIRSTKLEDSAMYFCASSPVGLAGGRDTQYFGPGTRLTVL.

CDR3 amino acids: CASSHGLAGGEVSYNEQFF. The CDR3 region has the DNA TGCGCCAGCAGCCATGGACTAGCGGGAGGGGAAGTGTCCTACAATGAGCAGTTCTTC. This chain links TRBV5-1 with TRBJ2-1; TRBD2 aligns across 15 bases. CDR1 is SGHRS and CDR2 is YFSETQ in the germline V gene. This CDR3 spans 19 amino acids. The trim removed 4 bases at V and 1 base at J, leaving 9 bases unmatched.

For the CDR3, the DNA is TGTGCCAGCAGCTTAGAAGGGACTAGCGGTTTACTCTCCTACAATGAGCAGTTCTTC. This gives the protein CASSLEGTSGLLSYNEQFF. The chain combines TRBV11-2 with TRBJ2-1, with 11 bases matching TRBD2. The CDR3 is 19 residues long. Germline assignment: CDR1 SGHAT and CDR2 FQNNGV. The V gene end was trimmed by 0 bases and the J gene end by 0 bases; junction bases not matched to a gene: 7. Based on the CDR3 plus reference TRBV11-2 and TRBJ2-1, the full variable domain is EAGVAQSPRYKIIEKRQSVAFWCNPISGHATLYWYQQILGQGPKLLIQFQNNGVVDDSQLPKDRFSAERLKGVDSTLKIQPAKLEDSAVYLCASSLEGTSGLLSYNEQFFGPGTRLTVL.

The chain uses TRBV2 and TRBJ2-5; the match to TRBD2 covers 8 bases. V shed 3 bases and J 2 bases; nucleotides not matched to a gene: 5. CDR1 is SNHLY and CDR2 is FYNNEI in the germline V gene. This CDR3 has 15 residues. The CDR3 DNA is TGTGCCAGCAGTGATTCGTCTAGCGGGCAAGAGACCCAGTACTTC. Its translation: CASSDSSSGQETQYF.

This clone appeared once. The genes are TRBV18 and TRBJ2-1; D perhaps matches TRBD2 (6 bases). V shed 5 bases and J shed 5 bases, with 16 bases lying between them. Germline-derived CDR1 and CDR2 are KGHSH and LQKENI. The CDR3 is 15 residues long. The CDR3 here is CASSTGLGGNNEQFF. CDR3 sequence (DNA): TGTGCCAGCTCAACAGGTCTCGGGGGAAACAATGAGCAGTTCTTC.

V usage is TRBV2 and J usage is TRBJ1-4; tentatively, D is TRBD1 (6 bases). The CDR3 totals 14 residues. Between the trimmed V and J ends, which lost 5 bases and 3 bases, there was a span of 10 bases. The germline V gene has CDR1 SNHLY and CDR2 FYNNEI. The CDR3 protein is CASSYRASNEKLFF. The CDR3 nucleotides read TGTGCCAGCAGTTACAGGGCGTCTAATGAAAAACTGTTTTTT.

The V call is TRBV18, the J call TRBJ1-4; possible D gene TRBD1, 6 bases. V shed 6 bases and J shed 0 bases, with 20 bases lying between them. Germline lookup yields CDR1 KGHSH and CDR2 LQKENI. The CDR3 contains 18 residues. CDR3 sequence reads: CASSRAYWDTSTNEKLFF. The CDR3 DNA follows: TGTGCCAGCTCCCGGGCGTATTGGGACACTTCAACTAATGAAAAACTGTTTTTT. The full variable domain, in which reference TRBV18 and TRBJ1-4 provide the parts outside the CDR3, is NAGVMQNPRHLVRRRGQEARLRCSPMKGHSHVYWYRQLPEEGLKFMVYLQKENIIDESGMPKERFSAEFPKEGPSILRIQQVVRGDSAAYFCASSRAYWDTSTNEKLFFGSGTQLSVL.

The chain carries TRBV19 and TRBJ1-4, with D perhaps TRBD1 (6 bases). Trimming removed 11 bases at V and 5 bases at J, with 15 bases between. Germline CDR1 LNHDA, CDR2 SQIVND (reference sequence). The CDR3 covers 13 residues. The CDR3 sequence: CASRDNLNEKLFF. CDR3 nucleotides: TGTGCCTCCCGGGACAACCTCAATGAAAAACTGTTTTTT.

The chain has TRBV10-3 and TRBJ1-3; D is unresolved. The CDR3 runs 14 residues. V was shortened by 6 bases and J by 4 bases, with 13 bases between the two germline ends. Germline CDR1 is ENHRY and CDR2 is SYGVKD. CDR3: CAISFQVPGNTIYF. DNA of the CDR3: TGTGCCATCAGCTTCCAGGTACCGGGAAACACCATATATTTT.